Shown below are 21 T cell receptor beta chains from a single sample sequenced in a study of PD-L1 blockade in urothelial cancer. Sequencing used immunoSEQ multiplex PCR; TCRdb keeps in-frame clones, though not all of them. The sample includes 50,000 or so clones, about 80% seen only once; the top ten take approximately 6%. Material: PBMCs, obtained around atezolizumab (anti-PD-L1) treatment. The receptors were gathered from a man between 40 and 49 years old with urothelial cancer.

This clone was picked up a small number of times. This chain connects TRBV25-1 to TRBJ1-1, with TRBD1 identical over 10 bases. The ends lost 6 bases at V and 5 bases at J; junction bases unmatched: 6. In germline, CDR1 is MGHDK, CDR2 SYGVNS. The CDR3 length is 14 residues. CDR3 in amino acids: CASSGTGVWTEAFF. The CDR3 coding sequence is TGTGCCAGCAGCGGGACAGGGGTTTGGACTGAAGCTTTCTTT.

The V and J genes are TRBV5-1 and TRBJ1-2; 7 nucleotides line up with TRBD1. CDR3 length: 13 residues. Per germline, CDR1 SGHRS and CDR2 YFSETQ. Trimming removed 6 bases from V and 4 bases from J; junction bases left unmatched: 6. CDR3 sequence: CASTPDRSYGYTF. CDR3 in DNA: TGCGCCAGCACCCCGGACAGGAGCTATGGCTACACCTTC.

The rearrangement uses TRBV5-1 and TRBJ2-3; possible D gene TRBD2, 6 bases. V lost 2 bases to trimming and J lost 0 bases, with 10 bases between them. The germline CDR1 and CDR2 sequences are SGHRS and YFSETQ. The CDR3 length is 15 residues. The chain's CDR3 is CASSFGRGSTDTQYF. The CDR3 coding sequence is TGCGCCAGCAGCTTTGGGCGGGGTAGCACAGATACGCAGTATTTT.

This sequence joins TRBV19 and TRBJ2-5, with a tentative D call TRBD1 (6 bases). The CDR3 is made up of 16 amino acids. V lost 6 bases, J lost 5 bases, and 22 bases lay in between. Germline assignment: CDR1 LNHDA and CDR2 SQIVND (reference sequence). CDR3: CASSPKKDSMRETQYF. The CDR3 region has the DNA TGTGCCAGTAGCCCGAAGAAGGACAGTATGAGGGAGACCCAGTACTTC.

The CDR3 DNA sequence: TGCGCCAGCAGCCAACCCCTTGCCGAGCAGTACTTC. Amino acid sequence: CASSQPLAEQYF. The chain has TRBV4-1 and TRBJ2-5; D is uncertain. The J call is in doubt because the DNA end fits TRBJ2-7 better. Germline V gene lookup returns CDR1 MGHRA and CDR2 YSYEKL. The CDR3 extends over 12 amino acids.

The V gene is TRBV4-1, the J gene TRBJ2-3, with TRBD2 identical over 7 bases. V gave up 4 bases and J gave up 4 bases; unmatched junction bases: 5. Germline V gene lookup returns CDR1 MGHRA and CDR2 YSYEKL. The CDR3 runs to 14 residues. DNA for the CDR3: TGCGCCAGCAGCCTCCCTCGGGGGGCAGATACGCAGTATTTT. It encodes CASSLPRGADTQYF.

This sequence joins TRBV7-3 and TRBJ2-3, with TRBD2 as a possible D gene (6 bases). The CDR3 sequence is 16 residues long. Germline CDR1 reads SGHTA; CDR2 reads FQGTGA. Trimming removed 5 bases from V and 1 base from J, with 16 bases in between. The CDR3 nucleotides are TGTGCCAGCAGCCCGTTGGGTAGCGGCGGCACAGATACGCAGTATTTT. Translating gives CASSPLGSGGTDTQYF.

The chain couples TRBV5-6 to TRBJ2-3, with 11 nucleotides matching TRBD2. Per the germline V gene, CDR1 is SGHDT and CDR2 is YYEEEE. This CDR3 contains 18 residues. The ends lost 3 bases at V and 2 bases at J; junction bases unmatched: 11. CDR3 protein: CASSYTSGSSPDTDTQYF. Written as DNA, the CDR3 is TGTGCCAGCAGCTACACTAGCGGGAGCTCGCCTGACACAGATACGCAGTATTTT.

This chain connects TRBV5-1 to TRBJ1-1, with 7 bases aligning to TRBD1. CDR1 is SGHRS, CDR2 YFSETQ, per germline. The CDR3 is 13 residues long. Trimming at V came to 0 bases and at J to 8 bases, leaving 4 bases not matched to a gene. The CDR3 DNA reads TGCGCCAGCAGCTTGGGAGGGGGCACCGAAGCTTTCTTT. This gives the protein CASSLGGGTEAFF.

The CDR3 is CASSLGERVYGYTF. For the CDR3, the DNA is TGTGCCAGCAGTTTAGGGGAACGAGTCTATGGCTACACCTTC. The gene calls are TRBV5-8 and TRBJ1-2; TRBD1 is a possible D gene (5 bases). In germline, CDR1 is SGHTS, CDR2 YDEGEE. There are 14 residues in the CDR3. Trimming pared 5 bases from V and 4 bases from J, leaving 15 bases between.

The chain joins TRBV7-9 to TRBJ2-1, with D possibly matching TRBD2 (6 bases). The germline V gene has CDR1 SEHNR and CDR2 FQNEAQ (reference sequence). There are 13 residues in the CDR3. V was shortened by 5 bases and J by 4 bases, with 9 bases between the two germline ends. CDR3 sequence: CASSPGTYNEQFF. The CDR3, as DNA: TGTGCCAGCAGCCCTGGGACTTACAATGAGCAGTTCTTC.

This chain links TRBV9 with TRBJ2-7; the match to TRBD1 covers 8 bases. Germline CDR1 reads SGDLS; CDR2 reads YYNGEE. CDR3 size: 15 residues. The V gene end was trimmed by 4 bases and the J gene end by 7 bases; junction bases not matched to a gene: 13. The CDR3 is CASSPREQGAGEQYF. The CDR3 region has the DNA TGTGCCAGCAGCCCCCGAGAGCAGGGGGCGGGAGAGCAGTACTTC.

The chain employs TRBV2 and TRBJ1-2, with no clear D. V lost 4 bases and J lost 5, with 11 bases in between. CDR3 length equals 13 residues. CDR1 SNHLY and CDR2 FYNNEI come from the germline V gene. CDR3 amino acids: CASSVGGRYGYTF. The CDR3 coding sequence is TGTGCCAGCAGTGTAGGAGGGAGGTATGGCTACACCTTC.

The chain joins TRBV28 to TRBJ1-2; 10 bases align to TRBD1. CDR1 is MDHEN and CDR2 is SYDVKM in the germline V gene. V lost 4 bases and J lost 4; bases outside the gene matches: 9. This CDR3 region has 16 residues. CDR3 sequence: CASSSTGQGGIYGYTF. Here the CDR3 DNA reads TGTGCCAGCAGTTCCACCGGACAGGGGGGTATCTATGGCTACACCTTC.

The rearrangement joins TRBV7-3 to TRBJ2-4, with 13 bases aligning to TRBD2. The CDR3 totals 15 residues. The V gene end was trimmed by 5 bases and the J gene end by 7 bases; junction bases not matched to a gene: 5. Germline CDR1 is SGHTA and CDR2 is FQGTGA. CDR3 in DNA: TGTGCCAGCAGCCTTCAACTAGCGGGAGGGAACATTCAGTACTTC. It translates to CASSLQLAGGNIQYF.

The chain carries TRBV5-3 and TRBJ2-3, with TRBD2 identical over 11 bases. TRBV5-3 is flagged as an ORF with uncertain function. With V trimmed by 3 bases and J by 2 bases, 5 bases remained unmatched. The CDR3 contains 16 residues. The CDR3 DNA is TGTGCCAGAAGCTCGGGACTAGCGGAAGTCACAGATACGCAGTATTTT. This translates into CARSSGLAEVTDTQYF.

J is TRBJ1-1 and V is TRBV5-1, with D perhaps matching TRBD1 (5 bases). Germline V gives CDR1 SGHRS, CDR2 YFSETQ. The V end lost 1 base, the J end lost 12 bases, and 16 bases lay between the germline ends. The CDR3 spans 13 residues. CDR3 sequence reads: CASSLSGDSVPFF. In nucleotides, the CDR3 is TGCGCCAGCAGCTTGTCGGGTGACAGCGTACCTTTCTTT.

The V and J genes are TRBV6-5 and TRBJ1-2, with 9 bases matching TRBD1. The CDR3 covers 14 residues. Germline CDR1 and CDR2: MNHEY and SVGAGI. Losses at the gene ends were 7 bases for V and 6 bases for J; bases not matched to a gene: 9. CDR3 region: CASTHRGPPDGYTF. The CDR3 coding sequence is TGTGCCAGCACCCACAGGGGGCCTCCCGATGGCTACACCTTC.

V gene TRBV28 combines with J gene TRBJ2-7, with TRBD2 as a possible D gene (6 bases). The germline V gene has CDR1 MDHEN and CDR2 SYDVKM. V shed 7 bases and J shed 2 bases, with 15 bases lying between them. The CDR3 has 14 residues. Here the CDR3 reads CASTPGLLTYEQYF. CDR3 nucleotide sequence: TGTGCCAGCACCCCGGGACTCTTAACCTACGAGCAGTACTTC. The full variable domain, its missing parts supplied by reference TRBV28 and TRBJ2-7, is DVKVTQSSRYLVKRTGEKVFLECVQDMDHENMFWYRQDPGLGLRLIYFSYDVKMKEKGDIPEGYSVSREKKERFSLILESASTNQTSMYLCASTPGLLTYEQYFGPGTRLTVT.

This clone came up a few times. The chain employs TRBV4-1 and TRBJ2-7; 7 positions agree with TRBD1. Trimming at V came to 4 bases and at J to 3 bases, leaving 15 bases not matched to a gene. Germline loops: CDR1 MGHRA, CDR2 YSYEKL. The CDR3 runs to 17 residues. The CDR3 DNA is TGCGCCAGCAGCCCTCAGCCCCTTGGGACAGTTAACTACGAGCAGTACTTC. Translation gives CASSPQPLGTVNYEQYF.

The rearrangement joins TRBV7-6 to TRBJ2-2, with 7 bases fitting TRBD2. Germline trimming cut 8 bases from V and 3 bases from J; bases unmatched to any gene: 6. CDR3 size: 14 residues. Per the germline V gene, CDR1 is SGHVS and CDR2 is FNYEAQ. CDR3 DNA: TGTGCCAGCTGGCCAGCGGGGCACACCGGGGAGCTGTTTTTT. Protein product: CASWPAGHTGELFF.